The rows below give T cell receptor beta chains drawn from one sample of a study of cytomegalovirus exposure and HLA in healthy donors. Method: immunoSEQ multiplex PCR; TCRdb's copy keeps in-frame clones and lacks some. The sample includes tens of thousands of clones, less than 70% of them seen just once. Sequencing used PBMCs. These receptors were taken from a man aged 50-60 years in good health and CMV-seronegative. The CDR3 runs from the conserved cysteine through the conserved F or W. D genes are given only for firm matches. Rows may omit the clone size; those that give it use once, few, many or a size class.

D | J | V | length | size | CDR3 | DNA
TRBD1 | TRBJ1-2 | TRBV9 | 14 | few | CASSRDSSSYGYTF | TGTGCCAGCAGCCGGGACAGCTCTTCCTATGGCTACACCTTC
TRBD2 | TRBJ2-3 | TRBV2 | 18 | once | CASRRLAGGRLRTDTQYF | TGTGCCAGCAGACGACTAGCGGGGGGGCGTCTCCGCACAGATACGCAGTATTTT
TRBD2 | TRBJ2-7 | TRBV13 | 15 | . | CASSTRLAGAYEQYF | TGTGCCAGCAGCACCAGACTAGCGGGGGCCTACGAGCAGTACTTC
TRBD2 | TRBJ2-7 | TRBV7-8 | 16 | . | CASSLNLAGLLYEQYF | TGTGCCAGCAGCTTAAACCTAGCGGGGCTCCTCTACGAGCAGTACTTC
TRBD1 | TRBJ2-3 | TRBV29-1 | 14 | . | CSVGAGTGADTQYF | TGCAGCGTTGGTGCCGGGACAGGGGCAGATACGCAGTATTTT
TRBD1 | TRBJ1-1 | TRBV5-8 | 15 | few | CASSSGTGEHTEAFF | TGTGCCAGCAGCTCAGGGACAGGGGAACACACTGAAGCTTTCTTT
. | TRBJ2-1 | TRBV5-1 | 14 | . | CASSSGPRGSEQFF | TGCGCCAGCAGCTCCGGGCCCCGGGGGAGTGAGCAGTTCTTC
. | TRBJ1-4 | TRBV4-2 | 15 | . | CASSQDRGVNEKLFF | TGTGCCAGCAGCCAAGATAGAGGAGTGAATGAAAAACTGTTTTTT
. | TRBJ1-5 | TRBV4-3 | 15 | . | CASSQTTSLYQPQHF | TGCGCCAGCAGCCAAACGACATCGCTATATCAGCCCCAGCATTTT
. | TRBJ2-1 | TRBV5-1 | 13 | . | CASSFFRYNEQFF | TGCGCCAGCAGCTTTTTTCGGTACAATGAGCAGTTCTTC
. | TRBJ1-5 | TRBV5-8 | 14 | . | CASNPGIAGQPQHF | TGTGCCAGCAACCCGGGGATAGCGGGTCAGCCCCAGCATTTT
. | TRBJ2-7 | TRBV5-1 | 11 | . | CAHPRSDEQYF | TGCGCCCACCCTAGGAGCGACGAGCAGTACTTC
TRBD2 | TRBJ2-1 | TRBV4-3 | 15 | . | CASSLRTSGINEQFF | TGCGCCAGCAGCCTTAGGACTAGCGGGATCAATGAGCAGTTCTTC
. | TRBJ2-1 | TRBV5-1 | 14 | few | CASSFFLALGEQFF | TGCGCCAGCAGCTTCTTCCTAGCTCTTGGTGAGCAGTTCTTC
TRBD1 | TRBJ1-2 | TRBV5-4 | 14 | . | CASRGQGPHYGYTF | TGTGCCAGCAGAGGACAGGGGCCTCACTATGGCTACACCTTC
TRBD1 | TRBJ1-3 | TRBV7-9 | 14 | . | CASSLTGAGNTIYF | TGTGCCAGCAGCTTGACAGGGGCCGGAAACACCATATATTTT
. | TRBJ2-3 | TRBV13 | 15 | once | CASSLGGVHTDTQYF | TGTGCCAGCAGCTTAGGCGGGGTTCACACAGATACGCAGTATTTT
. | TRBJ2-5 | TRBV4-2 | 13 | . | CASSQEWEETQYF | TGTGCCAGCAGCCAAGAGTGGGAGGAGACCCAGTACTTC
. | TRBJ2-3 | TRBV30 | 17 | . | CAWTSFGVGWGTDTQYF | TGTGCCTGGACCTCCTTCGGGGTCGGTTGGGGCACAGATACGCAGTATTTT
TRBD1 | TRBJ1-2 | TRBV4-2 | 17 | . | CASSQENRGHLNYGYTF | TGTGCCAGCAGCCAAGAAAACAGGGGACATTTAAACTATGGCTACACCTTC
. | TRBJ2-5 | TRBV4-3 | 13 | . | CASSQTGLETQYF | TGCGCCAGCAGCCAAACAGGGTTGGAGACCCAGTACTTC
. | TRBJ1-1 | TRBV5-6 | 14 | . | CASSLVQGGTEAFF | TGTGCCAGCAGCTTGGTACAGGGCGGCACTGAAGCTTTCTTT
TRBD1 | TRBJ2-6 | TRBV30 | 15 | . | CASDRVGSGANVLTF | TGTGCCTCGGACAGGGTAGGCTCTGGGGCCAACGTCCTGACTTTC
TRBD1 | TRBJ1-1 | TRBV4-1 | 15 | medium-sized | CASSQEVTGDTEAFF | TGCGCCAGCAGCCAAGAGGTGACAGGGGACACTGAAGCTTTCTTT
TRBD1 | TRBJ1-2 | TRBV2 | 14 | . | CASTSDWTGGGYTF | TGTGCCAGCACCTCCGACTGGACAGGGGGCGGCTACACCTTC
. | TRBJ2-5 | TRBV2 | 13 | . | CASTEGETETQYF | TGTGCCAGTACTGAGGGAGAAACAGAGACCCAGTACTTC
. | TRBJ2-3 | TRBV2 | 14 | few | CASRSSLGTDTQYF | TGTGCCAGCAGGAGTAGTCTTGGCACAGATACGCAGTATTTT
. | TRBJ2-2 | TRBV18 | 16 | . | CASSPPPGLYAGELFF | TGTGCCAGCTCGCCACCCCCGGGACTTTACGCCGGGGAGCTGTTTTTT
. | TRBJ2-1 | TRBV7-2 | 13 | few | CASSLGQYNEQFF | TGTGCCAGCAGCTTAGGACAGTACAATGAGCAGTTCTTC
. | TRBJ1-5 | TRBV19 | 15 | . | CASSIAGSDGQPQHF | TGTGCCAGTAGTATAGCGGGGAGCGACGGTCAGCCCCAGCATTTT
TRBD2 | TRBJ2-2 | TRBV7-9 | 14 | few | CASIGLALTGELFF | TGTGCCAGCATTGGACTAGCTCTCACCGGGGAGCTGTTTTTT
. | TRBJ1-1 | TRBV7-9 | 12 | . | CASAPLRAEAFF | TGTGCCAGCGCCCCGTTGAGGGCTGAAGCTTTCTTT
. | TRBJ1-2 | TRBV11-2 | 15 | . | CASSLGAGRWAGYTF | TGTGCCAGCAGCTTAGGTGCGGGGCGCTGGGCAGGCTACACCTTC
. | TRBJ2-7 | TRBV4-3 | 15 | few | CASSQGFPGALEQYF | TGCGCCAGCAGCCAAGGATTCCCAGGGGCCCTCGAGCAGTACTTC
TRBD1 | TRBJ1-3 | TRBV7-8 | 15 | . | CASSLGGTAGNTIYF | TGTGCCAGCAGCTTAGGTGGGACAGCTGGAAACACCATATATTTT
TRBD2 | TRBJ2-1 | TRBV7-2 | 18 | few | CASSSLPSSSGVSNEQFF | TGTGCCAGCAGCTCACTGCCCTCCTCCAGCGGGGTCTCCAATGAGCAGTTCTTC
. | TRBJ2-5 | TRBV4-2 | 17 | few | CASSQDAGGLGSETQYF | TGTGCCAGCAGCCAAGATGCCGGGGGGCTGGGGAGTGAGACCCAGTACTTC
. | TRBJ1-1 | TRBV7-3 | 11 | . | CASSSGTEAFF | TGTGCCAGCAGCTCAGGCACTGAAGCTTTCTTT
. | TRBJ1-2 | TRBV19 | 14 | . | CASSHREGNYGYTF | TGTGCCAGTAGCCACAGGGAGGGGAACTATGGCTACACCTTC
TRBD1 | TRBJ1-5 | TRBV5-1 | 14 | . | CASSFTGGGQPQHF | TGCGCCAGCAGCTTTACAGGGGGCGGACAGCCCCAGCATTTT
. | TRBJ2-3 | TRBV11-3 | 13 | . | CASSLYIGDTQYF | TGTGCCAGCAGCTTATACATTGGAGATACGCAGTATTTT
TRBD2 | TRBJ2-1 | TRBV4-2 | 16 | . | CASSQVAGGAYNEQFF | TGTGCCAGCAGCCAGGTAGCGGGGGGCGCCTACAATGAGCAGTTCTTC
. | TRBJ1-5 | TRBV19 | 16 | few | CASSPLTQVGNQPQHF | TGTGCCAGTAGCCCTCTAACCCAGGTCGGCAATCAGCCCCAGCATTTT
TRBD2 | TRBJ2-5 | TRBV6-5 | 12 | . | CASRSSGETQYF | TGTGCCAGCAGATCTAGCGGAGAGACCCAGTACTTC
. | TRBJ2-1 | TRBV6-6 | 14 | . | CASCPDYLESEQFF | TGTGCCAGCTGCCCGGACTATTTGGAGAGTGAGCAGTTCTTC
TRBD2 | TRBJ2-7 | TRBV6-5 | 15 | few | CASSPPGLAGAEQYF | TGTGCCAGCAGTCCTCCCGGACTAGCGGGGGCCGAGCAGTACTTC
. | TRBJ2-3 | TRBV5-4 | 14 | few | CASSSREGTDTQYF | TGTGCCAGCAGCTCCAGGGAAGGTACAGATACGCAGTATTTT
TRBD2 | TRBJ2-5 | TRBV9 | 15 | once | CASSLLAGGQETQYF | TGTGCCAGCAGCCTCCTAGCGGGGGGGCAAGAGACCCAGTACTTC